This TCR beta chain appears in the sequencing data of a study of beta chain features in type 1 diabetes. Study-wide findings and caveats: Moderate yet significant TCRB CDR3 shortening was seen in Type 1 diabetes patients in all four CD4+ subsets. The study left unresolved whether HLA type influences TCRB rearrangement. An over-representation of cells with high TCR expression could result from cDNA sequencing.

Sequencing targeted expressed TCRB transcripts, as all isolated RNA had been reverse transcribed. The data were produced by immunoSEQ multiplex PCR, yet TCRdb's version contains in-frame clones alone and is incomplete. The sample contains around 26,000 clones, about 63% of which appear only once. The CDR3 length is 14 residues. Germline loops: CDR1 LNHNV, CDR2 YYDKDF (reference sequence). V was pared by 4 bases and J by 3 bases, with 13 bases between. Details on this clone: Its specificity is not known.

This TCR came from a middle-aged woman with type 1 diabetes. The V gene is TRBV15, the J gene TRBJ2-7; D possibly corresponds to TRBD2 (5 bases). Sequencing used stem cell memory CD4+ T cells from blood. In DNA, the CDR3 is TGTGCCACCAGCATGGAGGTCGGCGACTACGAGCAGTACTTC. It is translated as CATSMEVGDYEQYF.